This T cell receptor beta chain was captured in a study of blood T cells in healthy people across ages. The use of a sample-barcoded 5' primer and a J-beta primer mix characterized a second PCR of about 7 to 12 cycles. TCRdb processed the 5' RACE reads anew with MiXCR; each CDR3 protein has one entry. The sample lists about 670,000 distinct CDR3 sequences, 35% to 50% occurring once. The CDR3 is 15 residues long. Trimming took 6 bases from V and 7 from J, leaving 19 bases between them. The germline V gene has CDR1 MNHEY and CDR2 SVGEGT. Whole-study findings and limits: Those diversity estimates obtained from one million T cells were thought to be underestimates.

This clonotype was seen more than once but under ten times. Its target is not known. Source material: blood. The source is an elderly man in good health. This chain connects TRBV6-2 or TRBV6-3 to TRBJ2-1; D uncertain. The CDR3, as DNA: TGTGCCAGCAGCCCACCGGGTCTTCCGGTGAATGAGCAGTTCTTC. It yields the protein CASSPPGLPVNEQFF.